The clone carrying this T cell receptor beta chain was counted only a few times. As to treatment: oral pan-JAK inhibitor, 5-10 mg twice daily. Researchers took lesional scalp punch biopsies and peripheral blood from people who were alopecia areata patients. The record originates from a study of CD8+ T cells in alopecia areata. The CDR3 covers 14 residues. Per the germline V gene, CDR1 is LNHDA and CDR2 is SQIVND (reference sequence). The V gene lost 3 bases and the J gene lost 10 bases, with 16 bases spanning the gap. Extraction and reverse transcription of RNA yielded cDNA as the sequencing template. Method: immunoSEQ multiplex PCR; TCRdb's copy keeps in-frame clones and lacks some. The data contain nearly 95,000 clones, 60% to 80% of them seen just once; the ten biggest clones take up around a sixth.

The rearrangement links TRBV19 to TRBJ2-1; possibly TRBD1 or TRBD2 for D (5 bases each). This clonotype was obtained from a human donor with alopecia areata. Sequences were derived from CD8+ T cells sorted from blood, sampled between weeks 44 and 45, from a patient treated with tofacitinib. CDR3 amino acids: CASSILSLGDEQFF. The CDR3, as DNA: TGTGCCAGTAGTATTCTAAGTCTGGGGGACGAGCAGTTCTTC.